Listed here is a single T cell receptor (beta chain). This clone is a singleton in its sample. The antigen it recognizes is unknown. No per-base quality is available; no much larger clone lies one base away. The trial excluded patients who had a history of autoimmune disease or were on systemic immunosuppression. Peripheral blood for TCR sequencing was drawn from every dose cohort at baseline, at cycle 4 day 1 and at cycle 7 day 1. Samples came from an open-label, multicenter, first-in-human phase I dose-escalation trial of ivuxolimab. Adults with locally advanced or metastatic melanoma, renal cell carcinoma, hepatocellular carcinoma or head and neck squamous cell carcinoma were enrolled in the trial. Before TCR sequencing, CD4+ T cells and CD8+ T cells from peripheral blood were sorted into separate populations. From its cysteine to its phenylalanine, the CDR3 spans 15 amino acids. CDR3 DNA only is kept here, 45 bases in frame from base 1. CDR1 and CDR2 are drawn from the germline V gene: SNHLY, FYNNEI. V is reduced by 4 bases and J by 3 bases, leaving a spacing of 12 bases between them.

The data are from a study of OX40 agonist ivuxolimab in advanced cancers. General notes on the study: The costimulatory receptor OX40 (CD134) was targeted by ivuxolimab, a fully human IgG2 agonistic monoclonal antibody. Intravenous ivuxolimab was administered to patients every 2 weeks at six dose levels: 0.01, 0.1, 0.3, 1.5, 3 and 10 mg/kg. Among the 50 to 55 dose-escalation patients, 19 had hepatocellular carcinoma, around 15 melanoma, 9 renal cell carcinoma and 9 head and neck cancer. In the dose-escalation cohort, approximately 83% of patients were male, and the mean age was roughly 56 years with a range of roughly 20 to 79. Prior anti-PD-1, anti-PD-L1 or anti-CTLA-4 therapy was permitted, and 30% to 45% of dose-escalation patients had received checkpoint inhibitors. Partial responses were achieved by three dose-escalation patients, of whom one had hepatocellular carcinoma and two had cutaneous melanoma. The point of sequencing TCRbeta in the periphery was to test whether ivuxolimab changed TCR sequence diversity and drove clonal T-cell expansion. The paper describes the monotherapy dose-escalation part (N ≈ 52 patients) of the phase I trial of ivuxolimab.

For sequencing of the TCRbeta CDR3 region, genomic DNA was extracted from the sorted cells. The immunoSEQ Assay was used to sequence the TCRbeta CDR3 regions. TCRdb took this table from immuneACCESS and kept in-frame rearrangements with V and J called. Such tables lack part of the clones; where checked against another copy, unresolved V genes explain under half of the gap, and the rest is unexplained. The sample table contains tens of thousands of clones; only one count was recorded for 75% to 90% of them. The ten top clones hold 10% to 14% of the sample. General study outcomes and caveats: In the 0.1-3.0 mg/kg groups, partial responders had among the lowest normalized peripheral clonal expansion, particularly in CD8+ T cells. At doses from 0.1 to 3.0 mg/kg, clonal expansion was seen in both CD4+ and CD8+ blood T cells between baseline and week 6. After ivuxolimab, CD8+ T cells had more expanded clones than CD4+ T cells on average. The antigen specificity of the clonally expanded peripheral T cells was not determined. Low levels of normalized T-cell clonal expansion were also seen in some nonresponding patients.

The V and J segments used are TRBV2 and TRBJ1-4, and perhaps TRBD1 as D gene, on 6 matching bases. The clonotype originates from an adult with an advanced solid tumor such as melanoma, head and neck, liver or kidney cancer. Sequences were derived from CD4+ or CD8+ T cells sorted from blood, sampled in a trial of the OX40 agonist ivuxolimab. The sequenced DNA: TGTGCCAGCAGTGTCCGACAGGCCCCTAATGAAAAACTGTTTTTT. Its coded protein is CASSVRQAPNEKLFF.